A selection of T cell receptor beta chains follows, all from one sample in a study of tumor and adjacent non-tumor tissue in lung cancer. One entry per CDR3 protein results from TCRdb running MiXCR on the multiplex PCR reads. The table records 200,000 to 250,000 distinct CDR3 sequences, around 70% of them present only once. The sample taken for sequencing was lung tumor tissue. Every receptor here comes from a man aged 55 to 70 with non-small cell lung cancer. CDR3s include the opening cysteine and the closing phenylalanine or tryptophan. D genes are given only for firm matches. Size tells how often a clone was seen (once, few, many) or the class of an expanded clone, and some rows leave it out.

>-|TRBJ2-2|-|TRBV11-3
CAITLGQTNTGELFF
TGTGCCATCACCCTCGGACAGACGAACACAGGGGAGCTGTTTTTT
>few|TRBJ1-6|TRBD1|TRBV12-5
CASGRQGTRSPLHF
TGTGCTAGTGGTCGACAGGGAACCCGTTCACCCCTCCACTTT
>-|TRBJ1-5|TRBD1|TRBV12-3/TRBV12-4
CASIWDRADQPQHF
TGTGCCAGCATTTGGGACAGGGCGGATCAGCCCCAGCATTTT
>once|TRBJ2-3|-|TRBV6-2/TRBV6-3
CAGSMDSETDTQYF
TGTGCCGGCAGCATGGACAGTGAAACAGATACGCAGTATTTT
>-|TRBJ2-3|-|TRBV11-2
CASSLILGGDTHYF
TGTGCCAGCAGCTTAATCCTAGGGGGGGATACGCACTATTTT
>-|TRBJ2-3|TRBD1|TRBV6-5
CVSSSGQGRGRDTQYF
TGTGTCAGCAGCTCTGGACAGGGAAGAGGGAGGGATACGCAGTATTTT
>many|TRBJ2-5|TRBD2|TRBV20-1
CSASSGGARETQYF
TGCAGTGCTAGTAGCGGGGGGGCCAGAGAGACCCAGTACTTC
>few|TRBJ1-5|TRBD1|TRBV28
CASSTRQGAQPQHF
TGTGCCAGCAGTACCAGACAGGGAGCTCAGCCCCAGCATTTT
>once|TRBJ2-7|-|TRBV20-1
CRAGMTGKSYERYF
TGCCGTGCTGGCATGACGGGGAAGTCCTACGAGCGGTACTTC
>-|TRBJ1-2|-|TRBV4-2
CASSPPSGTEGDGYTF
TGTGCTAGCAGCCCCCCTTCTGGGACGGAGGGGGATGGCTACACCTTC
>-|TRBJ2-7|-|TRBV5-4
CASSWGGGVVYEQYF
TGTGCCAGCAGCTGGGGTGGGGGAGTGGTATACGAGCAGTACTTC
>once|TRBJ2-6|TRBD1|TRBV11-2
CASSLLRKDRPSGANVLTF
TGTGCCAGCAGCTTACTTCGGAAGGACAGGCCCTCTGGGGCCAACGTCCTGACTTTC
>-|TRBJ2-2|-|TRBV11-3
CASSPRYFYDTGVMFF
TGTGCCAGCAGCCCCCGATATTTTTACGACACCGGGGTGATGTTTTTT
>-|TRBJ2-3|-|TRBV20-1
CNAKGGLKTDMQYF
TGCAATGCAAAGGGGGGCTTGAAGACAGATATGCAGTATTTT
>-|TRBJ2-1|-|TRBV11-2
CASRGWGSYNGQFF
TGTGCCAGCAGGGGATGGGGCTCCTACAATGGGCAGTTCTTC
>-|TRBJ2-5|-|TRBV7-8
CVNSLVVGETHYF
TGTGTCAACAGCTTAGTGGTCGGAGAGACCCACTACTTC
>many|TRBJ2-3|TRBD2|TRBV29-1
CSVRSSGNQRDTQYF
TGCAGCGTTCGGAGTAGCGGGAATCAGAGAGATACGCAGTATTTT
>once|TRBJ1-6|-|TRBV11-2
CASSAGGRGSPLHF
TGTGCCAGTAGCGCGGGCGGGCGGGGATCACCCCTCCACTTT
>-|TRBJ2-7|-|TRBV11-1
CANNLYAEQYF
TGTGCCAACAACCTATATGCTGAGCAGTACTTC
>-|TRBJ2-3|TRBD2|TRBV20-1
CTASYIRGADTQYF
TGCACTGCCTCGTACATCCGGGGGGCAGATACGCAGTATTTT
>-|TRBJ2-1|-|TRBV7-9
CAAPWVRNEQFF
TGTGCCGCTCCCTGGGTGAGGAATGAGCAGTTCTTC
>-|TRBJ2-3|TRBD1|TRBV5-1
CASKLDRYPDMQYF
TGCGCCAGCAAATTGGACAGGTATCCGGATATGCAGTATTTT
>-|TRBJ2-6|-|TRBV6-6
CAGSYTSSGANVLTF
TGTGCAGGCAGTTACACTAGCTCTGGGGCCAACGTCCTGACTTTC
>-|TRBJ2-2|TRBD2|TRBV11-2
CVCSLASGGTNTGELFF
TGTGTCTGCAGCTTAGCTAGCGGGGGGACGAACACCGGGGAGCTGTTTTTT
>few|TRBJ2-1|TRBD2|TRBV20-1
CSPRPSTSGAYNEQFF
TGCAGTCCTAGACCCTCCACTAGCGGGGCCTATAATGAGCAGTTCTTC
>-|TRBJ2-1|TRBD2|TRBV20-1
CSATEGLAPNEQFF
TGCAGTGCTACTGAGGGACTAGCGCCCAATGAGCAGTTCTTC